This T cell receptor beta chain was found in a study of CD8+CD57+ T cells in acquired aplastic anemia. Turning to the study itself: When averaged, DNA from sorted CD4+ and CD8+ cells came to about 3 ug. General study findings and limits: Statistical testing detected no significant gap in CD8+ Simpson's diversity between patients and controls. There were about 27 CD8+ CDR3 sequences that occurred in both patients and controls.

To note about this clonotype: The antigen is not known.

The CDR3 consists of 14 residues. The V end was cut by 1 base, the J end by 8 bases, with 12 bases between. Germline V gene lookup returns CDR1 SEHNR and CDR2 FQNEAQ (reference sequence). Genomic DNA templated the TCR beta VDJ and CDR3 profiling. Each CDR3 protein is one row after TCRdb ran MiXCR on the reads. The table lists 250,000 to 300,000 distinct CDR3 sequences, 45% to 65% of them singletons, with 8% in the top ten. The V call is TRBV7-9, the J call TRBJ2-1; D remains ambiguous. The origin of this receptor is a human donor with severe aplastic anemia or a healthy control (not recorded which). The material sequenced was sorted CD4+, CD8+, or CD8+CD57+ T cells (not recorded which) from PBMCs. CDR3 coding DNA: TGTGCCAGCAGCTTAGTCGGCCAACCGGATGAGCAGTTCTTC. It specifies CASSLVGQPDEQFF.